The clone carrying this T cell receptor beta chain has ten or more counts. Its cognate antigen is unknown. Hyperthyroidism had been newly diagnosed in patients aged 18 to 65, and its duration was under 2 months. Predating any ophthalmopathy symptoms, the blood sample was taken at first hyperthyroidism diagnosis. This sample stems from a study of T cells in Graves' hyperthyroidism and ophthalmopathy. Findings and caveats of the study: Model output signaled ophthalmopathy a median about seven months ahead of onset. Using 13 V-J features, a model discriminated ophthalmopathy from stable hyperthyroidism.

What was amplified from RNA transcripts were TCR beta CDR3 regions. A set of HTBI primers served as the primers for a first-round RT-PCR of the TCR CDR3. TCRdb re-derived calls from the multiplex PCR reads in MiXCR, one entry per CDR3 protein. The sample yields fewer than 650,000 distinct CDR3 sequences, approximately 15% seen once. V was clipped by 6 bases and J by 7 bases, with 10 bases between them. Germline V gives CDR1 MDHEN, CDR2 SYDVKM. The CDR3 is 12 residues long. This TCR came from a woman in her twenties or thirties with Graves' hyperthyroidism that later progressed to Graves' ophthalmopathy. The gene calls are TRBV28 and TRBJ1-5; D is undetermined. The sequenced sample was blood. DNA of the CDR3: TGTGCCAGCAGCATTGAGGGACAGCCCCAGCATTTT. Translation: CASSIEGQPQHF.